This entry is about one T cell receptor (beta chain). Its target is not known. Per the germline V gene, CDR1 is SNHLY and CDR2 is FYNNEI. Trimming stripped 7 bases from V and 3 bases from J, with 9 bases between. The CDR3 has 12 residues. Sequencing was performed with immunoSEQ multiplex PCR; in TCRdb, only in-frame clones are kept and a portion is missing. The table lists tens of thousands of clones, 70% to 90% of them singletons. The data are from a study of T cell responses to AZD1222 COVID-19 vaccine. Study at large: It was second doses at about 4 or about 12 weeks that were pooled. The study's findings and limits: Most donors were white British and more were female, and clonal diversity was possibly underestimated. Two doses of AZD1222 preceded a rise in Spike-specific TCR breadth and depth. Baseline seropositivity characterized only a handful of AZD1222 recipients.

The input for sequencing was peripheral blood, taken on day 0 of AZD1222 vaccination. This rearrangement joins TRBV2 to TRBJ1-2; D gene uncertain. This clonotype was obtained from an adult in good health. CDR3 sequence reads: CASTNLHYGYTF. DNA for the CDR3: TGTGCCAGCACAAATCTTCACTATGGCTACACCTTC.